This T cell receptor beta chain was observed in a study of CD8 T cells in ankylosing spondylitis (dated by TCRdb to the late 2010s). Context from the whole study: T cell receptor beta repertoires were profiled in healthy donors and ankylosing spondylitis patients so that disease-linked TCR variants could be found. The whole study cohort included under 140 healthy donors and under 30 ankylosing spondylitis patients. Peripheral blood samples were taken, and synovial fluid was additionally collected from ankylosing spondylitis patients.

The instrument was an Illumina HiSeq 2500. Quantitative 5'-RACE with molecular barcodes was the method used to prepare the TCR beta libraries. On the authors' methods: A new computational method based on a probabilistic model of VDJ rearrangement was used to identify disease-linked TCR variants. TCRdb reprocessed the public reads (quality trimming at Q25 with fastp, clone calling with MiXCR) and kept in-frame beta chains. When rows share a CDR3 protein, they turn into one entry using the most common DNA and genes. These V and J calls originate from TCRdb's pipeline instead of the authors' own analysis. The sample table holds about 400,000 distinct CDR3 sequences, of which about 20% were seen once. The ten most abundant clones make up roughly 13% of the sample. With regard to this clonotype: Its recognized antigen is unknown. Base qualities are not at hand, and no much larger clone is one base apart.

Study-wide conclusions, independent of this receptor: Some of the motif variants had been reported before in the synovial fluid and blood of reactive arthritis patients, a finding that suggests common disease-initiation mechanisms. Significant enrichment of the disease-linked clones was reported in matched synovial fluid samples from ankylosing spondylitis patients. The disease-linked clones showed a CD8+ phenotype and occurred at relatively low frequencies in peripheral blood. A TCR beta motif of several highly homologous amino acid variants appeared characteristic of blood from ankylosing spondylitis patients.

According to the germline V gene (reference sequence), CDR1 reads DFQATT and CDR2 reads SNEGSKA. Taken from cysteine to phenylalanine, the CDR3 has 14 residues. CDR3 DNA is the only sequence kept; it has 42 bases, read in frame from the first base. V loses 3 bases of germline sequence and J loses 4 bases, and the interval between the two ends is 13 bases. This receptor was obtained from a male donor with ankylosing spondylitis or in good health (not recorded which). The specimen was blood, either unsorted or a sorted T cell fraction (not recorded which). In this chain, TRBV20-1 is recombined with TRBJ1-5; no confident D gene assignment can be made. In nucleotide form, the sequence is TGCAGTGCTAGTGGGGTCTTACTGAATCAGCCCCAGCATTTT. It encodes CSASGVLLNQPQHF.